The rows below give T cell receptor beta chains drawn from one sample of a study of T cell repertoires in cytomegalovirus infection. TCRdb fed the reads into MiXCR, producing one record per CDR3 protein. The table records fewer than 250,000 distinct CDR3 sequences, around 12% of them present only once. Sequencing was performed on PBMCs. The receptor source for this set is a human donor in good health (CMV status not recorded). Some clones in this sample may be carry-over from other donors' samples. Both conserved end residues are trimmed from each CDR3. The order of the fields is J gene, D gene, V gene, CDR3 protein. D genes are given only for firm matches.

TRBJ2-3,TRBD2,TRBV7-2,ASSYGVAGDTQY
TRBJ1-1,-,TRBV18,ASSPAGGEGAF
TRBJ1-2,TRBD1,TRBV29-1,SVTGTGAIYT
TRBJ2-5,-,TRBV7-2,ASSFDSQETQY
TRBJ1-3,-,TRBV7-2,ASSFTSDANTIY
TRBJ1-2,-,TRBV7-2,ASSLEGKGSASGYT
TRBJ2-3,-,TRBV7-2,ASRFNTDTQY
TRBJ2-3,TRBD2,TRBV6-6,ASSLAGHWTDTQY
TRBJ2-1,-,TRBV4-2,ASSQDPLGGLSYNEQF
TRBJ1-1,-,TRBV7-2,ASSLRQGDTEAF
TRBJ1-3,-,TRBV28,ASTRLGNSGNTIY
TRBJ2-7,-,TRBV7-2,ASSRGSPSSYEQY
TRBJ1-2,-,TRBV18,ASSPRPRDNYGYT
TRBJ1-4,-,TRBV15,ATSRDRGGNEKLF
TRBJ1-5,-,TRBV15,ATGYEGHQPQH
TRBJ1-2,-,TRBV29-1,SGGGNYGYT
TRBJ2-1,-,TRBV7-9,ASSLASGLTYNEQF
TRBJ2-1,-,TRBV2,ASSEGRQF
TRBJ1-1,TRBD1,TRBV20-1,SAMGQTNTEAF
TRBJ2-1,TRBD2,TRBV3-1,ASSNTGSGYNEQF
TRBJ2-1,TRBD2,TRBV7-8,ASSGLAGLDEQF
TRBJ2-6,-,TRBV25-1,AIQPSGANVLT
TRBJ1-1,-,TRBV7-2,ASSERSGAAF
TRBJ2-7,-,TRBV7-3,ASSLNGSPYEQY
TRBJ1-6,-,TRBV14,ASSQGASPLH
TRBJ2-7,-,TRBV7-2,ASSLAPQGISYEQY
TRBJ1-1,-,TRBV19,ASSIVHRTNTEAF
TRBJ1-5,TRBD1,TRBV6-2/TRBV6-3,ASSADRGLGQPQH
TRBJ2-5,-,TRBV11-3,ASSRQNEETQY
TRBJ1-5,-,TRBV5-4,ASSPQARRNQPQH
TRBJ1-4,TRBD1,TRBV20-1,SATRGESNEKLF
TRBJ1-5,TRBD1,TRBV7-2,ASSLDRGHQPQH
TRBJ2-3,-,TRBV5-1,ASSLGGETDTQY